This T cell receptor (beta chain) was retrieved from a study of OX40 agonist ivuxolimab in advanced cancers. Worth noting for this clone: The antigen is unknown.

Germline CDR1 and CDR2: SGDLS and YYNGEE. There are 14 residues in the CDR3. The ends were cut back, 3 bases at V and 1 base at J, with 11 bases in the middle. Overall study results and limits: Antigen specificity was not determined for the expanded peripheral T cells. Averaging showed that CD8+ T cells had more expanded clones than CD4+ did.

Clones were read by immunoSEQ multiplex PCR, and TCRdb kept only the in-frame ones, dropping some. The table shows roughly 15,000 clones, with around 80% occurring only once. Any history of autoimmune disease or systemic immunosuppression disqualified patients. The sequence was collected from an adult with an advanced solid tumor such as melanoma, head and neck, liver or kidney cancer. The sequencing here drew on CD4+ or CD8+ T cells sorted from blood, taken in a trial of the OX40 agonist ivuxolimab. This rearrangement joins TRBV9 to TRBJ2-7; D is ambiguous. The CDR3 spells CASSGSSRSYEQYF. CDR3 coding DNA: TGTGCCAGCAGCGGTAGTAGCAGATCCTACGAGCAGTACTTC.